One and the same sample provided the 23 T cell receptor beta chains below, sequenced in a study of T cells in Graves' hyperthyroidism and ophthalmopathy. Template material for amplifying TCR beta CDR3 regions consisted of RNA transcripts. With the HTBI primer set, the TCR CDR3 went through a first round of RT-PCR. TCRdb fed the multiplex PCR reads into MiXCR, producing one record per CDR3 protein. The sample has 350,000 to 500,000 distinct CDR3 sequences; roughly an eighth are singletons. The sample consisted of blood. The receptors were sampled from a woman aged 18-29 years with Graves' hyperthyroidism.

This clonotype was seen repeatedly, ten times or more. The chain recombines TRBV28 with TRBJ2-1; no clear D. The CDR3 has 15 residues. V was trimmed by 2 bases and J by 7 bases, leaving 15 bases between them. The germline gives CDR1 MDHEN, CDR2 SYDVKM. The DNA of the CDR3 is TGTGCCAGCAGTTTAATTCTGTCGGTTGCGAATGAGCAGTTCTTC. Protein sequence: CASSLILSVANEQFF.

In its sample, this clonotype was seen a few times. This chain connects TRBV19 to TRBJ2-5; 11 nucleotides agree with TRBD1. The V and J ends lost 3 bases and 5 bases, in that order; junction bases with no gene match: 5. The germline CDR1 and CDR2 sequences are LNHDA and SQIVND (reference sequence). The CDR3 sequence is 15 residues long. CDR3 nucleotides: TGTGCCAGTAGTATTGGGACAGGGGGAACGGAGACCCAGTACTTC. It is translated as CASSIGTGGTETQYF.

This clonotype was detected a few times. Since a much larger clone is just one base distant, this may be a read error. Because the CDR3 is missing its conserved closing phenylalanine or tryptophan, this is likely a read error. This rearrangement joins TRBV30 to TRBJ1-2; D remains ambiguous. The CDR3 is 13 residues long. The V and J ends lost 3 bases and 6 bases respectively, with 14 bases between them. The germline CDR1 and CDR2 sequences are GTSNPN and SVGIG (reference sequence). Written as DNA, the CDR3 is TGTGCCTGGAGAGTGTTTAGTGGAGATGGCTACACCCTC. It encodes CAWRVFSGDGYTL.

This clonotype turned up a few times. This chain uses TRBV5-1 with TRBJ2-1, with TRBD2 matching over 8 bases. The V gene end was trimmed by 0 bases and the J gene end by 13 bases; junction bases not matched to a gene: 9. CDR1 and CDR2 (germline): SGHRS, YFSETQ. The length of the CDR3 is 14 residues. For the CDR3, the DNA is TGCGCCAGCAGCTTGGTTCAAATAGCGGGACCTCAGTTCTTC. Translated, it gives CASSLVQIAGPQFF.

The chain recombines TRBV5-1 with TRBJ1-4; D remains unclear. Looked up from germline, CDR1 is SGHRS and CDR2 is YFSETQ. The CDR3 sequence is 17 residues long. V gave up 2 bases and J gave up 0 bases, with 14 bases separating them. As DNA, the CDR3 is TGCGCCAGCAGCTTTGGCCAGTCCCGTGCAACTAATGAAAAACTGTTTTTT. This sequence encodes CASSFGQSRATNEKLFF.

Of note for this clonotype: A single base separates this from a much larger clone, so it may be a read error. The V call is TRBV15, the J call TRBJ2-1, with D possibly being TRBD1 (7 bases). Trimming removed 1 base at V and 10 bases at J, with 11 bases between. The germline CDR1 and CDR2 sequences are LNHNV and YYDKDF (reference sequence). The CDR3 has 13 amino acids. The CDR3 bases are TGTGCCACCAGCAGAGGAGGAGGGGGCGAGCAGTTCTTC. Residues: CATSRGGGGEQFF.

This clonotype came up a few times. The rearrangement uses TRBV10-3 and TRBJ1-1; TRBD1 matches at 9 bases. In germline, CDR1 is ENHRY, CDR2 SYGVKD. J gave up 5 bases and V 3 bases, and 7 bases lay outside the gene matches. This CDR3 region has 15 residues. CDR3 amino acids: CAISDWTGAGTEAFF. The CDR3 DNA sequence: TGTGCCATCAGTGATTGGACAGGGGCAGGAACTGAAGCTTTCTTT.

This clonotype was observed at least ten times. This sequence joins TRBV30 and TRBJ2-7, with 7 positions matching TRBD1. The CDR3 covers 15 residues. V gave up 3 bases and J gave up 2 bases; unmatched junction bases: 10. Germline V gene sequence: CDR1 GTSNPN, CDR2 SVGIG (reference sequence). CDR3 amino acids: CAWRGLRDSAYEQYF. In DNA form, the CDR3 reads TGTGCCTGGAGGGGCCTCAGGGACAGCGCCTACGAGCAGTACTTC.

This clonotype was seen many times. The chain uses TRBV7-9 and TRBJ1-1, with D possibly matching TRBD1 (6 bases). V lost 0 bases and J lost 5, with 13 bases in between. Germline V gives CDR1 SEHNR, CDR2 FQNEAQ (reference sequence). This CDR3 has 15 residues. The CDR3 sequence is CASSLATRGGTEAFF. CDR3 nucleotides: TGTGCCAGCAGCTTAGCGACCAGAGGGGGGACTGAAGCTTTCTTT.

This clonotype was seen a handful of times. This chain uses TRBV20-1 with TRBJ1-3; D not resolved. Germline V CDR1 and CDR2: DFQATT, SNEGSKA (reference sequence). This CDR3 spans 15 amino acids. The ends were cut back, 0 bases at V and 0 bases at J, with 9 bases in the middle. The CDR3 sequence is CSARDPRSSGNTIYF. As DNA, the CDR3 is TGCAGTGCTAGAGATCCGCGGAGCTCTGGAAACACCATATATTTT.

The CDR3 reads CASSSRGGFTGELFF. Here the CDR3 DNA reads TGTGCCAGCAGCTCGCGCGGAGGCTTCACCGGGGAGCTGTTTTTT. This chain links TRBV11-3 with TRBJ2-2, with a possible D match to TRBD2 (5 bases). V was trimmed by 4 bases and J by 4 bases, leaving 13 bases between them. The CDR3 covers 15 residues. CDR1 is SGHNT, CDR2 YENEEA, per germline.

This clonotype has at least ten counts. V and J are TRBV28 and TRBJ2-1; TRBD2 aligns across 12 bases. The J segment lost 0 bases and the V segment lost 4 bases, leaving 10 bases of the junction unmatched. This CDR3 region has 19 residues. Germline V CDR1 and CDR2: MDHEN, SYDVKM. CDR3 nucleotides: TGTGCCAGCAGTTCTCCGGGACTAGCGGGCCCGAGCTCCTACAATGAGCAGTTCTTC. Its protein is CASSSPGLAGPSSYNEQFF.

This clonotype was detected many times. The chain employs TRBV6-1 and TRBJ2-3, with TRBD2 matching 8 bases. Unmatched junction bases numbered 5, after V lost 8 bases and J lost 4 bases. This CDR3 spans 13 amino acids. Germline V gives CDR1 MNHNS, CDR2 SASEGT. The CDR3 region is CASAPREADTQYF. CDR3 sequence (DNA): TGTGCCAGCGCACCGCGGGAGGCAGATACGCAGTATTTT.

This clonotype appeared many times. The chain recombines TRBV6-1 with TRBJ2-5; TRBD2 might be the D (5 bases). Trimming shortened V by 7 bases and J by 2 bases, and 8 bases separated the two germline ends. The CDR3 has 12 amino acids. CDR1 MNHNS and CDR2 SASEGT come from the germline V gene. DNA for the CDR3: TGTGCCAGCAAGAGGGCACAAGAGACCCAGTACTTC. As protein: CASKRAQETQYF.

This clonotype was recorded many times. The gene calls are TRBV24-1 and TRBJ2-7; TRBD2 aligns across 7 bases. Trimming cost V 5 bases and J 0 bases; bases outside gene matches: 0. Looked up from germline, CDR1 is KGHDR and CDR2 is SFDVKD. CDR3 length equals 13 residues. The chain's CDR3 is CATSGGSSYEQYF. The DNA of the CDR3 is TGTGCCACCAGTGGCGGGAGCTCCTACGAGCAGTACTTC.

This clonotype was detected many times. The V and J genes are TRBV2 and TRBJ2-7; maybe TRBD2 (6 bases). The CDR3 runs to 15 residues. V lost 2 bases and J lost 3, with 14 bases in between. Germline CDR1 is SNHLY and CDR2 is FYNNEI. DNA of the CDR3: TGTGCCAGCAGTGAATATTACGGGAGAAACTACGAGCAGTACTTC. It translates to CASSEYYGRNYEQYF.

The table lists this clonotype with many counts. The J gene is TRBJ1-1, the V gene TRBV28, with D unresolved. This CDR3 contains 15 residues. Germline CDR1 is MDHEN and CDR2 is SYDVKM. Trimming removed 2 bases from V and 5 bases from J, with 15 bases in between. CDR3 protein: CASSLRQTTSTEAFF. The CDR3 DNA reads TGTGCCAGCAGTTTACGCCAAACAACTTCTACTGAAGCTTTCTTT.

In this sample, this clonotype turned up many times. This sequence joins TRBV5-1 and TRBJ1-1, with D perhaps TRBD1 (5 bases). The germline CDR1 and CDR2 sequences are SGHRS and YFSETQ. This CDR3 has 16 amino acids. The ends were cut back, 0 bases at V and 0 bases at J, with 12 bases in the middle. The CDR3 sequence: CASSLDPGLMNTEAFF. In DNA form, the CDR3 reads TGCGCCAGCAGCTTGGATCCGGGACTCATGAACACTGAAGCTTTCTTT.

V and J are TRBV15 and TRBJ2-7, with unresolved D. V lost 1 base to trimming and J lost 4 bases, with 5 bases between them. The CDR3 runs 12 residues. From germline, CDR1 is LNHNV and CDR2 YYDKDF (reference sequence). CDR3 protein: CATSRVPYEQYF. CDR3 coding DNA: TGTGCCACCAGCAGAGTGCCGTACGAGCAGTACTTC.

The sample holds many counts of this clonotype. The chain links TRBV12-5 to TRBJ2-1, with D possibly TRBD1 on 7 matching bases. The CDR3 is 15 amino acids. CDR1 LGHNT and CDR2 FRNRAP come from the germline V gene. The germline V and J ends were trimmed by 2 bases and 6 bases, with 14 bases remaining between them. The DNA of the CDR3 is TGTGCTAGTGGTTTGACCCCAGGGGGAGGCAATGAGCAGTTCTTC. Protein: CASGLTPGGGNEQFF.

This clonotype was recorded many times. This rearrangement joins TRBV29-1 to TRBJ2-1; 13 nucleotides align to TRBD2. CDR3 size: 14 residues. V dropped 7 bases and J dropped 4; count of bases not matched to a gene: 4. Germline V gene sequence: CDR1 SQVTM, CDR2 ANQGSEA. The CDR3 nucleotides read TGCAGCGCAGGGGGACTAGCGGGATACAATGAGCAGTTCTTC. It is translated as CSAGGLAGYNEQFF.

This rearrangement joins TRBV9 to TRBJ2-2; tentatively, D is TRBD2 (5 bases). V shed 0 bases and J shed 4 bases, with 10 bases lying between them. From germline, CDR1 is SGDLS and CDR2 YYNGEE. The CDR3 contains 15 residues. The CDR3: CASSVGGSGTGELFF. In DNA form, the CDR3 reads TGTGCCAGCAGCGTAGGAGGGTCGGGCACCGGGGAGCTGTTTTTT.

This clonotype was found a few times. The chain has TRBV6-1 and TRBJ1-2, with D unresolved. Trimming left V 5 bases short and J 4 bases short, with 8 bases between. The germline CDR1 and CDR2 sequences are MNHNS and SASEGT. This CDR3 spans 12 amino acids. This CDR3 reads CASSMDFYGYTF. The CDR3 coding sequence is TGTGCCAGCAGTATGGACTTCTATGGCTACACCTTC.